This T cell receptor (beta chain) was identified during a study of patients and donors after allogeneic stem cell transplantation. TCRdb ran MiXCR on the RT-PCR reads and lists one entry per CDR3 protein. The data contain over 400,000 distinct CDR3 sequences, 16% of them singletons. Germline lookup yields CDR1 SGHRS and CDR2 YFSETQ. V trimming: 3 bases; J trimming: 6 bases; junction bases outside the gene matches: 12. The CDR3 covers 16 residues. This clonotype was detected only a few times. The chain links TRBV5-1 to TRBJ2-5, with 9 bases fitting TRBD2. This receptor was identified in a human donor who was either an allogeneic HSCT recipient or a stem cell or donor lymphocyte infusion donor (not recorded which). It is not recorded whose cells these are; they may come from a transplant donor. The sequenced sample consisted of blood, either unsorted or a sorted T cell fraction (not recorded which). The CDR3 sequence is CASSSRAGGEPKTQYF. The DNA of the CDR3 is TGCGCCAGCAGCTCGCGGGCGGGAGGGGAACCGAAGACCCAGTACTTC.